Below are 9 T cell receptor beta chains sequenced from a single sample in a study of beta chain features in type 1 diabetes. TCRB transcripts that were expressed got sequenced, as all of the isolated RNA had been reverse transcribed. Sequencing used immunoSEQ multiplex PCR; TCRdb keeps in-frame clones, though not all of them. There are around 150,000 clones in the sample; approximately 8.1% occur only once, and 0.65% lies in the top ten. Sequences were obtained from central memory CD4+ T cells from blood. The receptors originated from a man aged 18 to 30 in good health.

This clone was seen ten or more times. The chain has TRBV7-9 and TRBJ2-5, with 8 positions matching TRBD1. The CDR3 totals 18 residues. Losses at the gene ends were 3 bases for V and 0 bases for J; bases not matched to a gene: 12. CDR1 and CDR2 from the germline V gene are SEHNR and FQNEAQ (reference sequence). The CDR3 protein is CASSFGTGITPYQETQYF. The CDR3 bases are TGTGCCAGCAGCTTTGGGACAGGCATAACCCCGTACCAAGAGACCCAGTACTTC.

In its sample, this clone was seen a few times. The chain carries TRBV30 and TRBJ1-1; possibly TRBD1 for D (6 bases). There are 13 residues in the CDR3. V was cut by 3 bases and J by 0 bases, with 8 bases left in between. Germline V lookup: CDR1 GTSNPN, CDR2 SVGIG (reference sequence). The CDR3 protein is CAWRRTVNTEAFF. The CDR3 DNA follows: TGTGCCTGGAGAAGGACAGTGAACACTGAAGCTTTCTTT. Looking up the rest from reference TRBV30 and TRBJ1-1 gives the full variable domain: SQTIHQWPATLVQPVGSPLSLECTVEGTSNPNLYWYRQAAGRGLQLLFYSVGIGQISSEVPQNLSASRPQDRQFILSSKKLLLSDSGFYLCAWRRTVNTEAFFGQGTRLTVV.

This clone was detected only a few times. This chain links TRBV5-6 with TRBJ1-1; D remains ambiguous. CDR3 size: 15 residues. The V and J ends lost 4 bases and 0 bases respectively, with 13 bases between them. CDR1 SGHDT and CDR2 YYEEEE come from the germline V gene. This CDR3 is CASSLPPGMNTEAFF. CDR3 sequence (DNA): TGTGCCAGCAGCCTACCCCCAGGTATGAACACTGAAGCTTTCTTT.

This clone came up a few times. The rearrangement joins TRBV5-1 to TRBJ1-1; D might be TRBD1 (6 bases). Germline CDR1 is SGHRS and CDR2 is YFSETQ. The V end was cut by 2 bases, the J end by 8 bases, with 13 bases between. The CDR3 sequence is 13 residues long. CDR3 nucleotide sequence: TGCGCCAGCAGCTTCCCCACTACAGGGGAAGCTTTCTTT. Residues: CASSFPTTGEAFF. Variable domain in full (rest from reference TRBV5-1 and TRBJ1-1): KAGVTQTPRYLIKTRGQQVTLSCSPISGHRSVSWYQQTPGQGLQFLFEYFSETQRNKGNFPGRFSGRQFSNSRSEMNVSTLELGDSALYLCASSFPTTGEAFFGQGTRLTVV.

The gene calls are TRBV7-9 and TRBJ1-4, with D unresolved. CDR3 size: 18 residues. Trimming cost V 2 bases and J 0 bases, with 16 bases left between them. Germline V gene lookup returns CDR1 SEHNR and CDR2 FQNEAQ (reference sequence). In nucleotides, the CDR3 is TGTGCCAGCAGCTTACCGCCCGGCGCAGGAACAACTAATGAAAAACTGTTTTTT. It specifies CASSLPPGAGTTNEKLFF.

The chain carries TRBV10-3 and TRBJ2-3; possibly TRBD1 for D (6 bases). V was trimmed by 5 bases and J by 4 bases, leaving 10 bases between them. This CDR3 spans 13 amino acids. Germline lookup yields CDR1 ENHRY and CDR2 SYGVKD. CDR3 DNA: TGTGCCATCAGTCCAGGGGATCCAGATACGCAGTATTTT. As protein: CAISPGDPDTQYF.

This clone was recorded a few times. The CDR3 DNA is TGTGCCAGCAGCCCGGACAGTAACTATGGCTACACCTTC. This codes for CASSPDSNYGYTF. This chain links TRBV6-1 with TRBJ1-2; tentatively, D is TRBD1 (6 bases). Trimming shortened V by 6 bases and J by 1 base, and 9 bases separated the two germline ends. The CDR3 runs to 13 residues. CDR1 is MNHNS, CDR2 SASEGT, per germline.

This chain joins TRBV25-1 and TRBJ2-5, with 8 bases lining up with TRBD2. The CDR3 extends over 15 amino acids. The ends lost 5 bases at V and 3 bases at J; junction bases unmatched: 8. Germline CDR1 is MGHDK and CDR2 is SYGVNS. CDR3 region: CASSNPGTSEETQYF. The CDR3 DNA reads as TGTGCCAGCAGTAACCCCGGGACTAGTGAAGAGACCCAGTACTTC.

The V call is TRBV19, the J call TRBJ1-6, with D possibly being TRBD1 (6 bases). Germline-derived CDR1 and CDR2 are LNHDA and SQIVND (reference sequence). Trimming cost V 8 bases and J 0 bases, with 8 bases left between them. The CDR3 consists of 14 residues. CDR3 loop: CASGQSSYNSPLHF. CDR3 DNA: TGTGCCAGTGGACAGAGCTCCTATAATTCACCCCTCCACTTT.